This T cell receptor beta chain was captured by sequencing in a study of OX40 agonist ivuxolimab in advanced cancers. Study-level background: Ivuxolimab, an agonist antibody against OX40 (CD134), was given to patients. Regarding the study as a whole: In the expanded peripheral T cells, antigen specificity was never determined. Mean expanded clone counts were higher in CD8+ than CD4+ T cells.

Turning to this clone: The antigen remains unidentified.

CDR1 is SGHTA, CDR2 FQGNSA, per germline. The CDR3 loop spans 17 amino acids. The V segment lost 1 base and the J segment 4 bases; nucleotides outside the gene matches: 7. Blood sampling took place at baseline, cycle 4 day 1, and cycle 7 day 1. TCRdb's table, derived via immunoSEQ multiplex PCR, lists solely in-frame clones and lacks some. The sample has tens of thousands of clones, around 86% seen once; the top ten hold under 2%. The V gene is TRBV7-2, the J gene TRBJ2-6; 7 positions match TRBD1. This clonotype was obtained from an adult with an advanced solid tumor such as melanoma, head and neck, liver or kidney cancer. This specimen consisted of CD4+ or CD8+ T cells sorted from blood, obtained in a trial of the OX40 agonist ivuxolimab. As DNA, the CDR3 is TGTGCCAGCAGCTTAGGACAGGGACGTCTCGGGGCCAACGTCCTGACTTTC. As protein: CASSLGQGRLGANVLTF. The full variable domain, its missing parts supplied by reference TRBV7-2 and TRBJ2-6, is GAGVSQSPSNKVTEKGKDVELRCDPISGHTALYWYRQSLGQGLEFLIYFQGNSAPDKSGLPSDRFSAERTGGSVSTLTIQRTQQEDSAVYLCASSLGQGRLGANVLTFGAGSRLTVL.